This T cell receptor beta chain was captured in a study of T cells after posttransplantation cyclophosphamide. Broader study findings: Recipient CMV seropositivity and CMV reactivation strongly tracked TRB clonality. Donor CD8+ memory clones often dominated recipient blood repertoires at later times. Blood and skin or GI T cell repertoires showed limited TRB overlap.

This table comes from immunoSEQ multiplex PCR, and its TCRdb copy is limited to in-frame clones, with some not included. The repertoire includes about 16,000 clones, roughly nine tenths of them detected once, and roughly 0.58% sits in the top ten. Remarks on this clone: Antigen specificity is unknown.

Busulfan-fludarabine conditioning, marrow transplant, and cyclophosphamide on days +3 and +4 were administered. The CDR3 length is 15 residues. Between the trimmed V and J ends, which lost 0 bases and 7 bases, there was a span of 13 bases. The germline V gene encodes CDR1 MNHNY and CDR2 SVGAGI (reference sequence). Sequences were derived from CD4+ T cells sorted from blood, sampled after allogeneic stem cell transplant with posttransplant cyclophosphamide. This clonotype was sampled from a male patient between 60 and 69 years old who received an allogeneic stem cell transplant from a related donor and was CMV-positive. These T cells may partly come from the graft donor. The chain employs TRBV6-6 and TRBJ1-3; D gene unclear. CDR3 sequence: CASSYSIGRFNTIYF. As DNA, the CDR3 is TGTGCCAGCAGTTACTCGATAGGGAGGTTTAACACCATATATTTT.